The clone carrying this T cell receptor (beta chain) was observed a few times. The target antigen is unknown. The sample originates from a study of post-analysis software for immune sequencing data. V lost 9 bases and J 6 bases, leaving 15 bases between the germline ends. Germline V gives CDR1 MNHEY, CDR2 SMNVEV (reference sequence). The CDR3 consists of 14 residues. cDNA libraries for TCR beta contained unique molecular identifiers. The yield from about 1 to 10 million T cells was roughly 0.5 million cDNA molecules in total. A single record per CDR3 protein comes from TCRdb applying MiXCR to the PCR reads. The sample has a few hundred thousand distinct CDR3 sequences, approximately 38% seen once. Overall study results and limits: Strong co-clustering by F measure linked samples that shared a preparation batch. Higher frequency in patients than in controls was seen for about five TRBV segments, with TRBV5-6, TRBV5-1 and TRBV20-1 among them.

The gene calls are TRBV27 and TRBJ1-6; D is possibly TRBD1 (6 bases). Sequencing input: blood. The source is a girl aged 2-10 years with multiple sclerosis. The CDR3, as DNA: TGTGCCAGTAAGGTAGGGGGGCGTAATTCACCCCTCCACTTT. Translation: CASKVGGRNSPLHF.